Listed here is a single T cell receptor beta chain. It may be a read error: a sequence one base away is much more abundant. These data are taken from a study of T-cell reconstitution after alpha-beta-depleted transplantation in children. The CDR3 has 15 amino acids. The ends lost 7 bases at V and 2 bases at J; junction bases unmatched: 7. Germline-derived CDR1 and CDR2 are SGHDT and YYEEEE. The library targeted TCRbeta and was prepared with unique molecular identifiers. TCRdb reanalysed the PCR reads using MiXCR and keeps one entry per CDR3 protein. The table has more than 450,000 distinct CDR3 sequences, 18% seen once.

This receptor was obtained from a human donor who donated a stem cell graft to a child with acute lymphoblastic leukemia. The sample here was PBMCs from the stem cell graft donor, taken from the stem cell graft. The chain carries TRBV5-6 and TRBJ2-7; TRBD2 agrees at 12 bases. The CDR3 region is CASGRGLAGPYEQYF. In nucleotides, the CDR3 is TGTGCCAGCGGCCGGGGACTAGCGGGTCCCTACGAGCAGTACTTC.